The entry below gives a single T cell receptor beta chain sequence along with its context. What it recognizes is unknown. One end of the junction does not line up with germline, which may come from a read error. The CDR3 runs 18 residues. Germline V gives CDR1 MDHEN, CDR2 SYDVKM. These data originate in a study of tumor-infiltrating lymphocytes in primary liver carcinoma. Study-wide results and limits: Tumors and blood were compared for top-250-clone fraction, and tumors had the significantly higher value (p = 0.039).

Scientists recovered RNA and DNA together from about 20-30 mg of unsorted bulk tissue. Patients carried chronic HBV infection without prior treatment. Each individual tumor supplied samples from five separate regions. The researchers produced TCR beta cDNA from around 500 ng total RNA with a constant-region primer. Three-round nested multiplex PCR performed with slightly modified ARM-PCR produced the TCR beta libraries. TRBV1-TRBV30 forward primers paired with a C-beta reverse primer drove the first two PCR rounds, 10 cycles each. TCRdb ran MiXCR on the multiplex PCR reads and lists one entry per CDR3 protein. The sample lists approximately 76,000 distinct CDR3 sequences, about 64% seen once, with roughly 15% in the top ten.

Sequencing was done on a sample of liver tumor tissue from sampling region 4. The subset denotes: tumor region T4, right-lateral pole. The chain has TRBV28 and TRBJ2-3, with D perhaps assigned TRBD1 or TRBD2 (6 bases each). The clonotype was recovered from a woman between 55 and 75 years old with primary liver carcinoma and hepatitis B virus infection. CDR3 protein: CASSLLGATRGGRDKQYF. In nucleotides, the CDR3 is TGTGCCAGCAGTTTATTGGGTGCGACTAGAGGGGGACGAGATAAGCAGTATTTT. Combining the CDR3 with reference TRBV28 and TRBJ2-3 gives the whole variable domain DVKVTQSSRYLVKRTGEKVFLECVQDMDHENMFWYRQDPGLGLRLIYFSYDVKMKEKGDIPEGYSVSREKKERFSLILESASTNQTSMYLCASSLLGATRGGRDKQYFGPGTRLTVL.